This entry describes one T cell receptor beta chain. The CDR3 length is 14 residues. Trimming stripped 2 bases from V and 2 bases from J, with 9 bases between. CDR1 LNHDA and CDR2 SQIVND come from the germline V gene (reference sequence). Every patient had mismatch repair deficiency by PCR or immunohistochemistry. The data stem from a study of PD-1 blockade in mismatch repair-deficient tumors. Whole-study context: Patients had about 13 mismatch repair-deficient cancer types and were previously treated and progressing.

Clones were sequenced by immunoSEQ multiplex PCR, and TCRdb holds only the in-frame ones, with some missing. The data hold 45,000 to 55,000 clones, with roughly 80% observed a single time. This rearrangement joins TRBV19 to TRBJ2-5; D unclear. This sample comprised peripheral blood, obtained less than 21 weeks after starting pembrolizumab. This TCR was sampled from an adult with mismatch repair-deficient cancer. The CDR3 loop reads CASSINGRQETQYF. CDR3 in DNA: TGTGCCAGTAGTATAAACGGGCGGCAAGAGACCCAGTACTTC.